The subject of this entry is one T cell receptor (beta chain). The antigen is not known. From germline, CDR1 is LNHDA and CDR2 SQIVND (reference sequence). The length of the CDR3 is 11 residues. V lost 6 bases, J lost 4 bases, and 4 bases lay in between. Samples derive from patients with active juvenile idiopathic arthritis. This entry is derived from a study of circulating and synovial CD4+ cells in juvenile arthritis. General study findings and limits: Measured synovium overlap likely understates the true shared repertoire. T cell genome counts differed by at least an order of magnitude between CPL and CD4 samples.

Profiled with immunoSEQ multiplex PCR; TCRdb holds only in-frame clones, not every one. Among about 33,000 clones listed, around 96% were seen once. V usage is TRBV19 and J usage is TRBJ2-1; D remains ambiguous. The specimen sequenced was CD4+ T cells from blood. The source is a human donor with juvenile idiopathic arthritis. The CDR3 here is CASSPYNEQFF. Written as DNA, the CDR3 is TGTGCCAGTAGCCCGTACAATGAGCAGTTCTTC.